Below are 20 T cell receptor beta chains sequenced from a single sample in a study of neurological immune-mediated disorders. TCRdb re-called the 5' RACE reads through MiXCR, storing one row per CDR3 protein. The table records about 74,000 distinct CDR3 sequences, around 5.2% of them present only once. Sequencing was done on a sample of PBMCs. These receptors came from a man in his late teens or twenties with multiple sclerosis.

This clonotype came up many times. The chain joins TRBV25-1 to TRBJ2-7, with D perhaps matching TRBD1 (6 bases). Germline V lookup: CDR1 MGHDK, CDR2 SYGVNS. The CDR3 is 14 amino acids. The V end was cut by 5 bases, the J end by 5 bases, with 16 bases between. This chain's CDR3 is CASSLQGLGNEQYF. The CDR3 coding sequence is TGTGCCAGCAGTTTACAGGGTCTGGGTAACGAGCAGTACTTC.

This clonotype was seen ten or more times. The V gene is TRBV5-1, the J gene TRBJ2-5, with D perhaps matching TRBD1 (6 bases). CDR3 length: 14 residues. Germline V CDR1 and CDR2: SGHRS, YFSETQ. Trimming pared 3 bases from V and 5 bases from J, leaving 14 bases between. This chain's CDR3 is CASSSTGNRETQYF. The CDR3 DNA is TGCGCCAGCAGCTCCACAGGGAATCGTGAGACCCAGTACTTC.

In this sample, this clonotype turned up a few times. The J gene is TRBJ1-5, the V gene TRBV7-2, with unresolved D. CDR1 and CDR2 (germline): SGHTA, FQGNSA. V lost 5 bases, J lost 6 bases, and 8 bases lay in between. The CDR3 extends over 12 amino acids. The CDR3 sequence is CASSTAFQPQHF. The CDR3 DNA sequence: TGTGCCAGCAGCACCGCGTTTCAGCCCCAGCATTTT.

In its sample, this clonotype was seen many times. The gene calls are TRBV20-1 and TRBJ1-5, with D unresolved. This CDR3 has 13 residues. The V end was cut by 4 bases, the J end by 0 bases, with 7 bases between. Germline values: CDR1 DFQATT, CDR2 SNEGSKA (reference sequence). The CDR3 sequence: CSATADSNQPQHF. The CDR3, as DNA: TGCAGTGCTACCGCGGATAGCAATCAGCCCCAGCATTTT.

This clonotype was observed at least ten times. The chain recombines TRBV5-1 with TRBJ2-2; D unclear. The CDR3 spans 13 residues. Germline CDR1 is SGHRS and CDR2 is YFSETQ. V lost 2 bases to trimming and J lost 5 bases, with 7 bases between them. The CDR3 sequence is CASSFDITGELFF. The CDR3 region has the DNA TGCGCCAGCAGCTTCGACATTACCGGGGAGCTGTTTTTT.

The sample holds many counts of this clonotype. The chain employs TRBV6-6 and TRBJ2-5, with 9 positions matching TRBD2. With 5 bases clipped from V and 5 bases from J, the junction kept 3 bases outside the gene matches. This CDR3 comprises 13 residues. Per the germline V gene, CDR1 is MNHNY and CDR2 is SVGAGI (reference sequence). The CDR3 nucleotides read TGTGCCAGCAGTACCGGGACTAGCGAGACCCAGTACTTC. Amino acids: CASSTGTSETQYF.

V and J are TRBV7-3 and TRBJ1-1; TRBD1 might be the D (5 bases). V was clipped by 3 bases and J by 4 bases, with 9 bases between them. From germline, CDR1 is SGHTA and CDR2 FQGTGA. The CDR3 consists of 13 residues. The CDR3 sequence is CASSFSRGTEAFF. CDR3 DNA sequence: TGTGCCAGCAGCTTTAGTAGGGGCACTGAAGCTTTCTTT.

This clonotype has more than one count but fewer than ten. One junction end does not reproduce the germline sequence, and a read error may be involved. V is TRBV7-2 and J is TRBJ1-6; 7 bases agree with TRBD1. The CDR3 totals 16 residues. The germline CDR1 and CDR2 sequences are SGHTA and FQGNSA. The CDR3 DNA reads TGTGCCAGCAGCCATCGACAGGGTGGGGGTAGTTCACCCCTCAACTTT. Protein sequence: CASSHRQGGGSSPLNF.

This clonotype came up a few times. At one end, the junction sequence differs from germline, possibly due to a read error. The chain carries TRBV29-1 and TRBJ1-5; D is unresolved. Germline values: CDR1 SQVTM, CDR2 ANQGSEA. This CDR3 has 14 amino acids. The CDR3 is CSVAAGRFDQPQNF. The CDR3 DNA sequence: TGCAGCGTTGCGGCGGGAAGGTTTGATCAGCCCCAGAATTTT.

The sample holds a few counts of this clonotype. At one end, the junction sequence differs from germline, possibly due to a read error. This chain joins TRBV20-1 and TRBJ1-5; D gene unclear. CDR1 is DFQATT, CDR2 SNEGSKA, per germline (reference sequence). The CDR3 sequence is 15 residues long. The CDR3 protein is CSARRTGFSNQPQNF. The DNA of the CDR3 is TGCAGTGCTAGAAGGACGGGGTTTAGCAATCAGCCCCAGAATTTT.

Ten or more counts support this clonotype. The CDR3 here is CASSLASGTTNEKLFF. CDR3 DNA: TGCGCCAGCAGCTTGGCCAGCGGGACAACTAATGAAAAACTGTTTTTT. The V gene is TRBV5-1, the J gene TRBJ1-4, with D unclear. Germline values: CDR1 SGHRS, CDR2 YFSETQ. This CDR3 is 16 amino acids long. Trimming cost V 0 bases and J 0 bases, with 9 bases left between them.

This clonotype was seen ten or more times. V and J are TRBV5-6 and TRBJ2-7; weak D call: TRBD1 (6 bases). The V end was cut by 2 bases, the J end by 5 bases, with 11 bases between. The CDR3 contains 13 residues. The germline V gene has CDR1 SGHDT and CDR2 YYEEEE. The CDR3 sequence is CASSFAAGDEQYF. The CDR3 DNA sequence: TGTGCCAGCAGCTTTGCGGCAGGGGACGAGCAGTACTTC.

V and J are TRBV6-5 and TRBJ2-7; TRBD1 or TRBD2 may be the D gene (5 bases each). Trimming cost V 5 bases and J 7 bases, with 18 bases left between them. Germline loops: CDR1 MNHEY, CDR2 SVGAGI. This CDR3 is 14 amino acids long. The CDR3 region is CASSAGTPIKEQYF. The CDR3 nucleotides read TGTGCCAGCAGTGCCGGGACCCCCATCAAAGAGCAGTACTTC.

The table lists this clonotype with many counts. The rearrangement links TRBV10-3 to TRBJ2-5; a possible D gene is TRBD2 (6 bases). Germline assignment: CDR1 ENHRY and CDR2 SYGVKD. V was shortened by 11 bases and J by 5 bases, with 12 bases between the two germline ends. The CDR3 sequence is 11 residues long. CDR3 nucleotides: TGTGCCTCGGGGGTCCGGGAGACCCAGTACTTC. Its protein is CASGVRETQYF.

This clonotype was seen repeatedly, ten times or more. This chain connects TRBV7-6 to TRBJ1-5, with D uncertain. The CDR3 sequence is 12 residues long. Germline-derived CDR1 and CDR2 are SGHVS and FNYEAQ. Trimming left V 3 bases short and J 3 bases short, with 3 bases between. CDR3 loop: CASSFANQPQHF. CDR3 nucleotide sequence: TGTGCCAGCAGCTTTGCCAATCAGCCCCAGCATTTT.

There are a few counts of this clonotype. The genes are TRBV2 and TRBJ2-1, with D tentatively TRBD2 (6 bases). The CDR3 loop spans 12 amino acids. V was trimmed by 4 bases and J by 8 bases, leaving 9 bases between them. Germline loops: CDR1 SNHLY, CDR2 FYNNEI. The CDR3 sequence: CASSVAGYEQFF. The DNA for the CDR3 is TGTGCCAGCAGTGTGGCGGGGTATGAGCAGTTCTTC.

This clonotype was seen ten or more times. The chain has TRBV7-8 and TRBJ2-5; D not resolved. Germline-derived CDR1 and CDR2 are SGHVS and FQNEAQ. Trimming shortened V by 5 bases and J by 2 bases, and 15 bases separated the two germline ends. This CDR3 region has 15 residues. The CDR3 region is CASSLTTRRQETQYF. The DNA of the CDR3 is TGTGCCAGCAGCCTAACAACCCGAAGGCAAGAGACCCAGTACTTC.

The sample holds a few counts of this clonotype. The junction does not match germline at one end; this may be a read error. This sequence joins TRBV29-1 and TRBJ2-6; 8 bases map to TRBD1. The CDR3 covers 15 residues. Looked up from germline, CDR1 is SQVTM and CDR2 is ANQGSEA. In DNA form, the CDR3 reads TGCAGCGTGGGGGACAGGCCCTCTGGGGCCAAAGTCCTGACTTTC. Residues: CSVGDRPSGAKVLTF.

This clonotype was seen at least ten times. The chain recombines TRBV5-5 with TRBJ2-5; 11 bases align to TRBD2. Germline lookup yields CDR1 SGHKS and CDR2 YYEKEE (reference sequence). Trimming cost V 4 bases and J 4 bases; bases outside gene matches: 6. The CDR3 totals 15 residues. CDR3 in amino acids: CASSGLAGGGETQYF. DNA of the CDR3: TGTGCCAGCAGCGGTCTAGCGGGAGGAGGAGAGACCCAGTACTTC.

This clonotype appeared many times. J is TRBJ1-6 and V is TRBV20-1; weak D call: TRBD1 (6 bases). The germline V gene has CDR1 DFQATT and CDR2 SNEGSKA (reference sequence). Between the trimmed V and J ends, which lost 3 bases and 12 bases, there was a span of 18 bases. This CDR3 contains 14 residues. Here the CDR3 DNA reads TGCAGTGCTAGTGGCAGGGGAAACCCCAGACCCCTCCACTTT. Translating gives CSASGRGNPRPLHF.